These 28 T cell receptor beta chains share one sample of origin, sequenced in a study of technical replicates of blood from a few donors. Here immunoSEQ multiplex PCR was the method, and the copy in TCRdb shows in-frame clones only, minus some. The sample holds 56,000 or so clones, approximately 92% seen once. Source material: PBMCs. Receptors were obtained from a human donor in good health. Some clones in this sample may be carry-over from other donors' samples.

J is TRBJ2-3 and V is TRBV6-4; 8 nucleotides line up with TRBD2. V was pared by 0 bases and J by 3 bases, with 2 bases of the junction left unmatched. The germline V gene encodes CDR1 MRHNA and CDR2 SNTAGT. The CDR3 has 15 residues. In DNA form, the CDR3 reads TGTGCCAGCAGTGACTCCGGGGGGGGGACAGATACGCAGTATTTT. Its protein product is CASSDSGGGTDTQYF.

The chain recombines TRBV4-1 with TRBJ2-3; D might be TRBD1 (6 bases). V was trimmed by 2 bases and J by 2 bases, leaving 11 bases between them. CDR1 and CDR2 (germline): MGHRA, YSYEKL. The CDR3 consists of 15 residues. The CDR3 spells CASSQTGQTTDTQYF. The CDR3 DNA sequence: TGCGCCAGCAGCCAAACCGGACAGACCACAGATACGCAGTATTTT.

The V and J genes are TRBV9 and TRBJ2-7; D is unresolved. V lost 4 bases to trimming and J lost 2 bases, with 13 bases between them. Looked up from germline, CDR1 is SGDLS and CDR2 is YYNGEE. The CDR3 is 14 amino acids. CDR3 amino acids: CASSLDPRPYEQYF. CDR3 bases: TGTGCCAGCAGCTTAGACCCCAGGCCCTACGAGCAGTACTTC.

The chain has TRBV2 and TRBJ1-2; no reliable D call. The CDR3 has 13 amino acids. The ends were cut back, 3 bases at V and 4 bases at J, with 9 bases in the middle. Germline CDR1 is SNHLY and CDR2 is FYNNEI. The CDR3 sequence is CASSESRLYGYTF. The CDR3 region has the DNA TGTGCCAGCAGTGAGTCGCGGCTCTATGGCTACACCTTC.

The chain has TRBV28 and TRBJ2-7; 10 nucleotides align to TRBD1. J lost 4 bases, V lost 4 bases, and 13 bases had no gene match. Germline-derived CDR1 and CDR2 are MDHEN and SYDVKM. CDR3 size: 17 residues. CDR3 sequence reads: CASSYKPGQGWQYEQYF. In nucleotides, the CDR3 is TGTGCCAGCAGTTACAAACCGGGACAGGGGTGGCAGTACGAGCAGTACTTC. Supplemented by reference TRBV28 and TRBJ2-7, the full variable domain reads DVKVTQSSRYLVKRTGEKVFLECVQDMDHENMFWYRQDPGLGLRLIYFSYDVKMKEKGDIPEGYSVSREKKERFSLILESASTNQTSMYLCASSYKPGQGWQYEQYFGPGTRLTVT.

The V call is TRBV7-9, the J call TRBJ2-5, with D possibly TRBD2 on 5 matching bases. CDR3 length: 16 residues. Per the germline V gene, CDR1 is SEHNR and CDR2 is FQNEAQ (reference sequence). Between the trimmed V and J ends, which lost 2 bases and 2 bases, there was a span of 15 bases. DNA of the CDR3: TGTGCCAGCAGCTTACGATCAGGACGGGGACAAGAGACCCAGTACTTC. It yields the protein CASSLRSGRGQETQYF. Based on the CDR3 plus reference TRBV7-9 and TRBJ2-5, the full variable domain is DTGVSQNPRHKITKRGQNVTFRCDPISEHNRLYWYRQTLGQGPEFLTYFQNEAQLEKSRLLSDRFSAERPKGSFSTLEIQRTEQGDSAMYLCASSLRSGRGQETQYFGPGTRLLVL.

V usage is TRBV9 and J usage is TRBJ1-4; D possibly corresponds to TRBD1 (5 bases). The germline V gene encodes CDR1 SGDLS and CDR2 YYNGEE. The CDR3 sequence is 17 residues long. V gave up 5 bases and J gave up 0 bases, with 17 bases separating them. The CDR3 is CASRSVRTRATNEKLFF. DNA for the CDR3: TGTGCCAGCAGGTCGGTACGGACACGAGCAACTAATGAAAAACTGTTTTTT.

Only one count was recorded for this clone. V is TRBV6-5 and J is TRBJ2-7, with 9 bases fitting TRBD2. From germline, CDR1 is MNHEY and CDR2 SVGAGI. There are 14 residues in the CDR3. The junction had 5 bases not matched to a gene; V was cut back by 6 bases and J by 2 bases. CDR3 coding DNA: TGTGCCAGCAGCCGACTAGCGGAAGCCTACGAGCAGTACTTC. It specifies CASSRLAEAYEQYF.

The CDR3, as DNA: TGTGCCAGCAGCCAAGGCAGTCCTCTTAACTATGGCTACACCTTC. Amino acid sequence: CASSQGSPLNYGYTF. The chain links TRBV4-2 to TRBJ1-2; D gene uncertain. V lost 1 base, J lost 1 base, and 10 bases lay in between. The CDR3 spans 15 residues. Germline V gene sequence: CDR1 LGHNA, CDR2 YNFKEQ.

V usage is TRBV7-8 and J usage is TRBJ2-1; the match to TRBD1 covers 12 bases. CDR3 length equals 16 residues. With V trimmed by 1 base and J by 9 bases, 7 bases remained unmatched. CDR1 and CDR2 (germline): SGHVS, FQNEAQ. The CDR3 sequence is CASSLVGTGGAGEQFF. The CDR3, as DNA: TGTGCCAGCAGCTTAGTGGGGACAGGGGGCGCGGGTGAGCAGTTCTTC.

The chain uses TRBV20-1 and TRBJ2-1; the D gene is possibly TRBD1 (6 bases). The CDR3 sequence is 11 residues long. CDR1 and CDR2 (germline): DFQATT, SNEGSKA (reference sequence). CDR3: CTGVAGDEQFF. CDR3 coding DNA: TGCACTGGGGTCGCAGGGGATGAGCAGTTCTTC.

This clone was picked up one time. V usage is TRBV7-2 and J usage is TRBJ1-4, with D tentatively TRBD1 (6 bases). With 4 bases removed from V and 11 bases from J, the gap between germline ends came to 11 bases. Germline loops: CDR1 SGHTA, CDR2 FQGNSA. The CDR3 sequence is 12 residues long. The CDR3 sequence: CASSSTGFKLFF. In DNA form, the CDR3 reads TGTGCCAGCAGCTCGACAGGTTTTAAACTGTTTTTT.

This clone has just a few counts. The chain employs TRBV18 and TRBJ1-3; no firm D call. V dropped 6 bases and J dropped 4 bases, with 16 bases sitting between them. This CDR3 comprises 15 residues. Germline V gives CDR1 KGHSH, CDR2 LQKENI. In nucleotides, the CDR3 is TGTGCCAGCTCGCCCAAGAAATCGGGAGGAAACACCATATATTTT. This translates into CASSPKKSGGNTIYF.

This clone was counted once. The chain recombines TRBV27 with TRBJ2-7, with 9 bases identical to TRBD2. The germline gives CDR1 MNHEY, CDR2 SMNVEV (reference sequence). The ends lost 5 bases at V and 1 base at J; junction bases unmatched: 9. The CDR3 length is 16 residues. The CDR3 DNA is TGTGCCAGCAGTCCCCCCCCTGGACTAGCGTCCTACGAGCAGTACTTC. As protein: CASSPPPGLASYEQYF.

The rearrangement uses TRBV2 and TRBJ1-2; 8 bases are shared with TRBD1. The CDR3 covers 14 residues. Germline CDR1 is SNHLY and CDR2 is FYNNEI. The junction had 7 bases not matched to a gene; V was cut back by 6 bases and J by 4 bases. DNA for the CDR3: TGTGCCAGCAGATCGGACAGGGTTGGCTATGGCTACACCTTC. Residues: CASRSDRVGYGYTF. The full variable domain, with the rest looked up from reference TRBV2 and TRBJ1-2, is EPEVTQTPSHQVTQMGQEVILRCVPISNHLYFYWYRQILGQKVEFLVSFYNNEISEKSEIFDDQFSVERPDGSNFTLKIRSTKLEDSAMYFCASRSDRVGYGYTFGSGTRLTVV.

This chain joins TRBV7-8 and TRBJ2-1, with D maybe TRBD2 (5 bases). Germline CDR1 reads SGHVS; CDR2 reads FQNEAQ. Trimming cost V 3 bases and J 5 bases, with 14 bases left between them. This CDR3 contains 15 residues. The CDR3 sequence: CASSFYDFGDNEQFF. The CDR3 DNA is TGTGCCAGCAGCTTTTATGACTTCGGGGACAATGAGCAGTTCTTC.

This clone was observed a single time. V and J are TRBV9 and TRBJ2-1, with a weak D call TRBD1 (6 bases). The CDR3 totals 15 residues. From germline, CDR1 is SGDLS and CDR2 YYNGEE. Trimming shortened V by 0 bases and J by 2 bases, and 9 bases separated the two germline ends. The CDR3 spells CASSVAGEPYNEQFF. CDR3 nucleotides: TGTGCCAGCAGCGTAGCAGGGGAGCCCTACAATGAGCAGTTCTTC.

The chain uses TRBV4-3 and TRBJ2-7, with D possibly being TRBD1 (6 bases). V was cut by 0 bases and J by 2 bases, with 8 bases left in between. Germline V gene data show CDR1 as LGHNA and CDR2 as YSLEER. This CDR3 comprises 14 residues. The CDR3 spells CASSQDWTAYEQYF. CDR3 nucleotides: TGCGCCAGCAGCCAAGACTGGACAGCCTACGAGCAGTACTTC.

The rearrangement joins TRBV27 to TRBJ2-5; D is perhaps TRBD2 (5 bases). V was shortened by 5 bases and J by 3 bases, with 16 bases between the two germline ends. CDR3 length: 15 residues. Germline CDR1 and CDR2: MNHEY and SMNVEV (reference sequence). Here the CDR3 DNA reads TGTGCCAGCAGTCTCATCGGGGTTTCGAAAGAGACCCAGTACTTC. It translates to CASSLIGVSKETQYF.

This rearrangement joins TRBV5-1 to TRBJ2-5; D is possibly TRBD2 (5 bases). Trimming left V 0 bases short and J 7 bases short, with 16 bases between. Germline CDR1 SGHRS, CDR2 YFSETQ. CDR3 size: 15 residues. The CDR3 reads CASSLAEGQTGTQYF. Here the CDR3 DNA reads TGCGCCAGCAGCTTGGCCGAGGGTCAGACGGGGACCCAGTACTTC.

This clone was recorded only once. J is TRBJ1-5 and V is TRBV13; 12 bases map to TRBD1. The V segment lost 0 bases and the J segment 7 bases; nucleotides outside the gene matches: 4. Germline loops: CDR1 PRHDT, CDR2 FYEKMQ (reference sequence). The CDR3 spans 16 residues. The DNA for the CDR3 is TGTGCCAGCAGCTTAGGGGGACAGGGGGCCGGACAGCCCCAGCATTTT. This translates into CASSLGGQGAGQPQHF.

The J gene is TRBJ2-5, the V gene TRBV21-1; the table's TRBD1 call for D was not verified on the DNA. TRBV21-1 counts as a pseudogene. The CDR3 is 16 residues long. In nucleotides, the CDR3 is TGTGCCAGCAGCAAAGCGCTGGGGGACAGCCAAGAGACCCAGTACTTC. It encodes CASSKALGDSQETQYF.

A remark on this clone: The sample holds other DNA sequences that translate to the same CDR3. The chain employs TRBV18 and TRBJ2-1; weak D call: TRBD1 (6 bases). The V gene lost 3 bases and the J gene lost 10 bases, with 7 bases spanning the gap. The germline CDR1 and CDR2 sequences are KGHSH and LQKENI. The CDR3 covers 11 residues. The CDR3 sequence: CASSPGTEQFF. CDR3 nucleotides: TGTGCCAGCTCACCCGGGACAGAGCAGTTCTTC.

V and J are TRBV10-3 and TRBJ2-5; 13 bases are a match to TRBD2. There are 15 residues in the CDR3. The V gene's germline CDR1 is ENHRY and CDR2 SYGVKD. Germline trimming cut 6 bases from V and 3 bases from J; bases unmatched to any gene: 4. CDR3 nucleotide sequence: TGTGCCATCAGAGGCGGACTAGCGGGAGAAGAGACCCAGTACTTC. It translates to CAIRGGLAGEETQYF.

This clone showed up just once. The V call is TRBV5-4, the J call TRBJ1-1; D remains ambiguous. This CDR3 contains 13 residues. The V end lost 2 bases, the J end lost 4 bases, and 9 bases lay between the germline ends. Germline V gives CDR1 SGHNT, CDR2 YYREEE (reference sequence). In nucleotides, the CDR3 is TGTGCCAGCAGCTTATGGGGAGGCACTGAAGCTTTCTTT. Its translation is CASSLWGGTEAFF.

The chain employs TRBV5-1 and TRBJ2-3, with D possibly TRBD2 on 6 matching bases. In germline, CDR1 is SGHRS, CDR2 YFSETQ. V lost 6 bases and J lost 6, with 20 bases in between. CDR3 size: 15 residues. The CDR3 region is CASTTGTRSLDTQYF. The CDR3 DNA reads TGCGCCAGCACGACGGGGACTCGATCGTTGGATACGCAGTATTTT.

This chain links TRBV18 with TRBJ2-7; D not resolved. The CDR3 is made up of 14 amino acids. Germline values: CDR1 KGHSH, CDR2 LQKENI. V was trimmed by 6 bases and J by 2 bases, leaving 14 bases between them. In DNA form, the CDR3 reads TGTGCCAGCTCTCGGCAAAGCCGGGCCTACGAGCAGTACTTC. Amino acid sequence: CASSRQSRAYEQYF.

This sequence joins TRBV4-1 and TRBJ2-7; possible D gene TRBD1, 6 bases. Between the trimmed V and J ends, which lost 4 bases and 0 bases, there was a span of 13 bases. This CDR3 contains 15 residues. CDR1 is MGHRA, CDR2 YSYEKL, per germline. CDR3 amino acids: CASSRGQTYSYEQYF. CDR3 nucleotide sequence: TGCGCCAGCAGCCGAGGACAGACCTACTCCTACGAGCAGTACTTC.